Each of the 3 T cell receptor beta chains below was sequenced from the same sample in a study of beta chain features in type 1 diabetes. Expressed TCRB transcripts were sequenced after all isolated RNA was converted to cDNA. Generated by immunoSEQ multiplex PCR, the TCRdb table keeps only in-frame clones and is missing some. Of hundreds of thousands of clones listed, roughly two thirds were seen once; the top ten hold around 0.057%. The specimen sequenced was naive CD4+ T cells from blood. These receptors originate from a man aged 25-40 years in good health.

The chain is built from TRBV11-2 and TRBJ1-2, with D perhaps matching TRBD1 (5 bases). Deletions cut 3 bases from V and 1 base from J, with 12 bases between. The CDR3 is 15 amino acids. CDR1 and CDR2 from the germline V gene are SGHAT and FQNNGV. As DNA, the CDR3 is TGTGCCAGCAGCTTGGGACGGAACCTTAACTATGGCTACACCTTC. It codes for CASSLGRNLNYGYTF. Filled out from reference TRBV11-2 and TRBJ1-2, the complete variable domain reads EAGVAQSPRYKIIEKRQSVAFWCNPISGHATLYWYQQILGQGPKLLIQFQNNGVVDDSQLPKDRFSAERLKGVDSTLKIQPAKLEDSAVYLCASSLGRNLNYGYTFGSGTRLTVV.

The chain links TRBV20-1 to TRBJ2-7; D perhaps matches TRBD2 (5 bases). CDR3 length: 11 residues. Germline V gene data show CDR1 as DFQATT and CDR2 as SNEGSKA (reference sequence). Trimming took 5 bases from V and 6 from J, leaving 11 bases between them. As DNA, the CDR3 is TGCAGTGCTTCCACCGCGGGCGAGCAGTACTTC. Protein: CSASTAGEQYF.

This clone occurred once. V is TRBV7-2 and J is TRBJ2-7, with TRBD2 matching 12 bases. The CDR3 consists of 15 residues. CDR1 is SGHTA, CDR2 FQGNSA, per germline. V lost 5 bases to trimming and J lost 7 bases; unmatched junction nucleotides: 9. Here the CDR3 reads CASSPPTSGRGEQYF. The DNA of the CDR3 is TGTGCCAGCAGCCCTCCGACTAGCGGGAGAGGAGAGCAGTACTTC.